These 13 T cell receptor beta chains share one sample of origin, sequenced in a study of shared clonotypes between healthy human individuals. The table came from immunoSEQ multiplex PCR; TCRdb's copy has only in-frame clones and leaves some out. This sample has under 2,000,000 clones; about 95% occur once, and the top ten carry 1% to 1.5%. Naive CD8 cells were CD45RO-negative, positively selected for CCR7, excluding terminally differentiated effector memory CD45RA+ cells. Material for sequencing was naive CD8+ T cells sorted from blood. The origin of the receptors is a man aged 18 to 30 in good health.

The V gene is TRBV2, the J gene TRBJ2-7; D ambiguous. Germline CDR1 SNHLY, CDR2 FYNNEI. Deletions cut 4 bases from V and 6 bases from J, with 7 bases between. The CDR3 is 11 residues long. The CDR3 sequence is CASSVPLEQYF. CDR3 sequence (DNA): TGTGCCAGCAGTGTCCCCCTCGAGCAGTACTTC.

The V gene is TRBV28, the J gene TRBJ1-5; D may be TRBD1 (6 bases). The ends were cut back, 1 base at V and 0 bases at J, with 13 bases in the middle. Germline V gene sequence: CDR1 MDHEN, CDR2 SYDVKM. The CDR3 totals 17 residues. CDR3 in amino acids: CASSLFGRGDSNQPQHF. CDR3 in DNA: TGTGCCAGCAGTTTATTCGGTAGGGGGGATAGCAATCAGCCCCAGCATTTT.

The CDR3 region has the DNA TGTGCCAGCAGGCAAGGGAATAGCAATCAGCCCCAGCATTTT. It codes for CASRQGNSNQPQHF. V usage is TRBV27 and J usage is TRBJ1-5; the D is unclear. V was cut by 6 bases and J by 0 bases, with 9 bases left in between. The CDR3 totals 14 residues. Germline CDR1 and CDR2: MNHEY and SMNVEV (reference sequence).

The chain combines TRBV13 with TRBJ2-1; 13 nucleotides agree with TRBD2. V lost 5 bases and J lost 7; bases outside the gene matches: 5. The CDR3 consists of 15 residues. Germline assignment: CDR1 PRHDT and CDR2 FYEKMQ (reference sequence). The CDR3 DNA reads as TGTGCCAGCAGCCTACAACTAGCGGGGGGGAATGAGCAGTTCTTC. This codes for CASSLQLAGGNEQFF.

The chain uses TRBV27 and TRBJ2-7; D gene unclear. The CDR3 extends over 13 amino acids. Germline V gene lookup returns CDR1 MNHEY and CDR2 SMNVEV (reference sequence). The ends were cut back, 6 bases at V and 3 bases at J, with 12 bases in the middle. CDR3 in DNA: TGTGCCAGCAGCACCAACCCCTTCTACGAGCAGTACTTC. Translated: CASSTNPFYEQYF.

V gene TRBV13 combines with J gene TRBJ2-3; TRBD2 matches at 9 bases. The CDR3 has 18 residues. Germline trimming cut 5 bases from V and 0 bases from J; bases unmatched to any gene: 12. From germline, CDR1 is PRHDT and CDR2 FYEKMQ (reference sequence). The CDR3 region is CASSEAASGTPSTDTQYF. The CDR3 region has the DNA TGTGCCAGCAGCGAAGCGGCTAGCGGGACGCCAAGCACAGATACGCAGTATTTT.

In DNA, the CDR3 is TGCGCCAGCAGCCAAGATAGTAACCCCTATAGCAATCAGCCCCAGCATTTT. Translating gives CASSQDSNPYSNQPQHF. This sequence joins TRBV4-3 and TRBJ1-5; D ambiguous. The CDR3 contains 17 residues. From germline, CDR1 is LGHNA and CDR2 YSLEER. V was shortened by 0 bases and J by 0 bases, with 12 bases between the two germline ends.

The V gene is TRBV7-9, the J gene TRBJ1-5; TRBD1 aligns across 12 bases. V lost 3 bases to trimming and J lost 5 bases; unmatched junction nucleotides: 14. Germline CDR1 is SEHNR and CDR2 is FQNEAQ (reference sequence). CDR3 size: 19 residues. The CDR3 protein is CASSLGPGQGASFDQPQHF. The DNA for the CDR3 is TGTGCCAGCAGCTTGGGACCGGGACAGGGGGCATCCTTCGATCAGCCCCAGCATTTT.

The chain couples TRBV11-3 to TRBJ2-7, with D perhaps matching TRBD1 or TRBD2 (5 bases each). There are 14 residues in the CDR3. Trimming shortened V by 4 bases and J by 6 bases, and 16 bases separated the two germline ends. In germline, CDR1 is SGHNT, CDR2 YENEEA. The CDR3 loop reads CASSSRDVGPEQYF. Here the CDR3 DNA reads TGTGCCAGCAGCTCCCGGGACGTTGGGCCCGAGCAGTACTTC.

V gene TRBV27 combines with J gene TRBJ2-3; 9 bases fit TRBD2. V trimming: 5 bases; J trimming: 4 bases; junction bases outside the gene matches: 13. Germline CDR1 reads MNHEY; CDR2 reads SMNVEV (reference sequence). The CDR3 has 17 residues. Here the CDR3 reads CASSPDTLAGDADTQYF. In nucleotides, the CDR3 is TGTGCCAGCAGTCCTGACACCTTAGCGGGAGATGCAGATACGCAGTATTTT.

The CDR3 sequence: CASSPSVMSGETQYF. The CDR3 coding sequence is TGCGCCAGCAGCCCATCGGTGATGTCCGGAGAGACCCAGTACTTC. The chain employs TRBV4-3 and TRBJ2-5, with D unclear. Trimming took 4 bases from V and 4 from J, leaving 16 bases between them. Germline CDR1 reads LGHNA; CDR2 reads YSLEER. CDR3 length: 15 residues.

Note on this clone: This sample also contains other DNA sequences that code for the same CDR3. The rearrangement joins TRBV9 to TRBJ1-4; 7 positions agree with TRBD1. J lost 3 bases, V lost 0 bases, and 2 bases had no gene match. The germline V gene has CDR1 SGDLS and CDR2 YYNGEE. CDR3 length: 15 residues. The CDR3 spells CASSVGGQPNEKLFF. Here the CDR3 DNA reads TGTGCCAGCAGCGTAGGGGGACAGCCTAATGAAAAACTGTTTTTT.

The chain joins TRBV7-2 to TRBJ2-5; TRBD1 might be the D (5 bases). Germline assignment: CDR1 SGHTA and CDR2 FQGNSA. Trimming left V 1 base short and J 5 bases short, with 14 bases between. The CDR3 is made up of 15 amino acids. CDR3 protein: CASSLGGRVFETQYF. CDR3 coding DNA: TGTGCCAGCAGCTTAGGGGGCAGGGTCTTCGAGACCCAGTACTTC.